This T cell receptor (beta chain) was found in a study of T cell responses to AZD1222 COVID-19 vaccine. Study background: Pooling covered second doses at about 4 or about 12 weeks. Study-wide findings and caveats: Vaccine-associated CD4 TCRs spanned spike, dominant at 160-218 and 743-854. Once two AZD1222 doses were given, Spike-specific TCR breadth and depth went up. Clonal diversity may have been underestimated, and the donors were mostly white British, with more females than males.

Clones were read by immunoSEQ multiplex PCR, and TCRdb kept only the in-frame ones, dropping some. The data contain approximately 74,000 clones, 80% to 90% of them singletons. As for this clone: The target antigen is unknown.

Trimming took 3 bases from V and 10 from J, leaving 13 bases between them. This CDR3 region has 14 residues. CDR1 is MDHEN, CDR2 SYDVKM, per germline. This specimen was peripheral blood, taken on day 0 of AZD1222 vaccination. The source is an adult in good health. V is TRBV28 and J is TRBJ1-6; no firm D call. The CDR3 reads CASSLRVTWSPLHF. CDR3 DNA: TGTGCCAGCAGTTTGAGGGTTACCTGGTCACCCCTCCACTTT.